The present TCR beta chain was sequenced within a study of cytomegalovirus exposure and HLA in healthy donors. Study-wide findings and caveats: At a 0.05 false discovery rate, a later analysis found about 17,000 TCR beta sequences to be associated with HLA alleles. Researchers reported in a later analysis that a missense DCLRE1C variant was tied to TCR beta V- and J-gene trimming.

This PCR relied on a set of 60 Vbeta primers and 13 Jbeta primers. Some clones are missing from TCRdb's copy, which holds only in-frame ones; the method was immunoSEQ multiplex PCR. The sample lists around 100,000 clones, 81% occurring once. To note about this clone: Its specificity is unknown.

The sequence came from a middle-aged man in good health and CMV-seropositive. Sequencing input: PBMCs.

Here the CDR3 reads CASSVEQGASYEQYF. CDR3 DNA sequence: TGTGCCAGCAGTGTTGAACAGGGGGCATCCTACGAGCAGTACTTC. The J gene is TRBJ2-7, the V gene TRBV2; 9 nucleotides agree with TRBD1. The CDR3 totals 15 residues. Germline CDR1 reads SNHLY; CDR2 reads FYNNEI. V shed 4 bases and J 1 base; nucleotides not matched to a gene: 5.